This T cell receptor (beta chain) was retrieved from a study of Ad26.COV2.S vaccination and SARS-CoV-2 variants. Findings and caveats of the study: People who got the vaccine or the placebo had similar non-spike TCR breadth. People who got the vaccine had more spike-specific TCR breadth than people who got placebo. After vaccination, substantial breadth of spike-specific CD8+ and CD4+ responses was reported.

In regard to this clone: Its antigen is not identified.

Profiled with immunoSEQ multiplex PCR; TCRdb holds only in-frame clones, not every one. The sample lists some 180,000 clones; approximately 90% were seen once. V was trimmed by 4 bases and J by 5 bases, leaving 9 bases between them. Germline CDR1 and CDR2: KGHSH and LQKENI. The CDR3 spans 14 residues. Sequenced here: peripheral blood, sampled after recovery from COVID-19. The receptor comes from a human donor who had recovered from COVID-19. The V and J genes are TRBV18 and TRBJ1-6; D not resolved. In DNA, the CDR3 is TGTGCCAGCTCACGGGCCCGAAATAATTCACCCCTCCACTTT. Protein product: CASSRARNNSPLHF.